The rows below give T cell receptor beta chains drawn from one sample of a study of blood T cell repertoires in COVID-19. Here immunoSEQ multiplex PCR was the method, and the copy in TCRdb shows in-frame clones only, minus some. The table records under 450,000 clones, 87% of them present only once. Sequencing used PBMCs or T cells enriched from blood (not recorded which). These receptor sequences come from a man aged 25-40 years who had recovered from COVID-19. Both conserved end residues are part of each CDR3. A D gene is named only where the DNA matches it firmly. For some rows the clone size is stated as once, few or many, or as a class when expanded; others skip it.

j_gene: TRBJ1-5
abundance: NA
v_gene: TRBV19
d_gene: TRBD1
CDR3nt: TGTGCCAGTAGACCAACAGGGGGTGCAAGCCAGCCCCAGCATTTT
CDR3aa: CASRPTGGASQPQHF

j_gene: TRBJ1-3
abundance: NA
v_gene: TRBV7-2
d_gene: NA
CDR3nt: TGTGCCAGCAGCGGCCTCCCGCCAGGGACTGGAAACACCATATATTTT
CDR3aa: CASSGLPPGTGNTIYF

j_gene: TRBJ1-5
abundance: few
v_gene: TRBV6-1
d_gene: NA
CDR3nt: TGTGCCAGCAGTGAAAATCGGGCGGGTCAGCCCCAGCATTTT
CDR3aa: CASSENRAGQPQHF

j_gene: TRBJ2-5
abundance: NA
v_gene: TRBV6-1
d_gene: TRBD2
CDR3nt: TGTGCCAGCAGTGCCCAAAGGACTAGCGCCCATGAGACCCAGTACTTC
CDR3aa: CASSAQRTSAHETQYF

j_gene: TRBJ2-1
abundance: NA
v_gene: TRBV18
d_gene: TRBD1
CDR3nt: TGTGCCAGCTCACCACAAAACAGGGGTCCCAATGAGCAGTTCTTC
CDR3aa: CASSPQNRGPNEQFF

j_gene: TRBJ2-3
abundance: once
v_gene: TRBV19
d_gene: TRBD1
CDR3nt: TGTGCCAGTGGGGACAGGGGGGTACCAGATACGCAGTATTTT
CDR3aa: CASGDRGVPDTQYF

j_gene: TRBJ1-2
abundance: NA
v_gene: TRBV27
d_gene: NA
CDR3nt: TGTGCCAGCAGGTCTGGGCATGGCTACACCTTC
CDR3aa: CASRSGHGYTF

j_gene: TRBJ1-1
abundance: NA
v_gene: TRBV2
d_gene: NA
CDR3nt: TGTGCCAGCAGTTGGGGGGACACTGAAGCTTTCTTT
CDR3aa: CASSWGDTEAFF

j_gene: TRBJ2-7
abundance: NA
v_gene: TRBV7-2
d_gene: TRBD2
CDR3nt: TGTGCCAGCAGCTTAGGTCCACTAGCGGGGGGGTCCGCCGAGCAGTACTTC
CDR3aa: CASSLGPLAGGSAEQYF

j_gene: TRBJ1-5
abundance: NA
v_gene: TRBV6-5
d_gene: TRBD1
CDR3nt: TGTGCCAGCAGGACCGGGACAGTGGTGCCCCAGCATTTT
CDR3aa: CASRTGTVVPQHF

j_gene: TRBJ2-1
abundance: NA
v_gene: TRBV6-4
d_gene: TRBD1
CDR3nt: TGTGCCAGCAGTGTCGGGACAGGGTTCTACAATGAGCAGTTCTTC
CDR3aa: CASSVGTGFYNEQFF

j_gene: TRBJ1-3
abundance: once
v_gene: TRBV15
d_gene: NA
CDR3nt: TGTGCCACCAGCAGAGATCGGCGGGCAGGCGGAAACACCATATATTTT
CDR3aa: CATSRDRRAGGNTIYF

j_gene: TRBJ2-5
abundance: NA
v_gene: TRBV7-2
d_gene: NA
CDR3nt: TGTGCCAGCAGCTCCTTGACTACCCCAGACCAAGAGACCCAGTACTTC
CDR3aa: CASSSLTTPDQETQYF

j_gene: TRBJ2-5
abundance: NA
v_gene: TRBV6-5
d_gene: NA
CDR3nt: TGTGCCAGCAGTTACTCGGGCCGGGCGGGGCAGGAGACCCAGTACTTC
CDR3aa: CASSYSGRAGQETQYF

j_gene: TRBJ1-5
abundance: NA
v_gene: TRBV18
d_gene: TRBD1
CDR3nt: TGTGCCAGCTCACGAGGGACAGGGCCCAATCAGCCCCAGCATTTT
CDR3aa: CASSRGTGPNQPQHF

j_gene: TRBJ1-3
abundance: NA
v_gene: TRBV6-5
d_gene: NA
CDR3nt: TGTGCCAGCAAAGCGGCTGGAAACACCATATATTTT
CDR3aa: CASKAAGNTIYF

j_gene: TRBJ1-2
abundance: NA
v_gene: TRBV6-2/TRBV6-3
d_gene: NA
CDR3nt: TGTGCCAGCAGCTTGACGGAGAACTATGGCTACACCTTC
CDR3aa: CASSLTENYGYTF

j_gene: TRBJ2-7
abundance: NA
v_gene: TRBV9
d_gene: TRBD2
CDR3nt: TGTGCCAGCAGCGTAAGAGATAGCGGGGCATCCTACGAGCAGTACTTC
CDR3aa: CASSVRDSGASYEQYF

j_gene: TRBJ1-2
abundance: NA
v_gene: TRBV7-9
d_gene: NA
CDR3nt: TGTGCCACCAGGGGAGGTGCTGGCTACACCTTC
CDR3aa: CATRGGAGYTF

j_gene: TRBJ1-6
abundance: NA
v_gene: TRBV18
d_gene: NA
CDR3nt: TGTGCCAGCTCACTGCAGGAGGGTTTCTCACCCCTCCACTTT
CDR3aa: CASSLQEGFSPLHF

j_gene: TRBJ1-2
abundance: once
v_gene: TRBV6-5
d_gene: NA
CDR3nt: TGTGCCAGCAGTAACCCTGGGGGGGGTAACTATGGCTACACCTTC
CDR3aa: CASSNPGGGNYGYTF

j_gene: TRBJ1-3
abundance: NA
v_gene: TRBV7-9
d_gene: TRBD1
CDR3nt: TGTGCCACCATAAATGGAGGGGGCTTCGCAGGAAACACCATATATTTT
CDR3aa: CATINGGGFAGNTIYF

j_gene: TRBJ2-7
abundance: NA
v_gene: TRBV4-1
d_gene: TRBD1
CDR3nt: TGCGCCAGCAGCCTCGGGACAGGACCCTACGAGCAGTACTTC
CDR3aa: CASSLGTGPYEQYF

j_gene: TRBJ2-7
abundance: once
v_gene: TRBV29-1
d_gene: NA
CDR3nt: TGCAGCGTTGAAGAAAGACAGGATTCGAACTACGAGCAGTACTTC
CDR3aa: CSVEERQDSNYEQYF

j_gene: TRBJ2-2
abundance: once
v_gene: TRBV9
d_gene: TRBD2
CDR3nt: TGTGCCAGCAGCGTAGCGGGGGGGCCAAACACCGGGGAGCTGTTTTTT
CDR3aa: CASSVAGGPNTGELFF

j_gene: TRBJ2-4
abundance: NA
v_gene: TRBV12-3/TRBV12-4
d_gene: NA
CDR3nt: TGTGCCAGCAGCCTGGACTTCAAAAACATTCAGTACTTC
CDR3aa: CASSLDFKNIQYF

j_gene: TRBJ1-5
abundance: NA
v_gene: TRBV6-2/TRBV6-3
d_gene: TRBD1
CDR3nt: TGTGCCAGCAGTTACCGAGACAGGGCATATAGCAATCAGCCCCAGCATTTT
CDR3aa: CASSYRDRAYSNQPQHF

j_gene: TRBJ2-7
abundance: NA
v_gene: TRBV4-1
d_gene: TRBD1
CDR3nt: TGCGCCAGCAGCCAACCGGAGTACACAGGGGGCACAGAGAGAAAGCAGTACTTC
CDR3aa: CASSQPEYTGGTERKQYF

j_gene: TRBJ1-2
abundance: NA
v_gene: TRBV6-1
d_gene: NA
CDR3nt: TGTGCCAGCAGTGAAATCGACAGCTATGGCTACACCTTC
CDR3aa: CASSEIDSYGYTF

j_gene: TRBJ2-7
abundance: NA
v_gene: TRBV11-2
d_gene: TRBD1
CDR3nt: TGTGCCAGCAGCACGTTCGGACAGGTTCATGGCGAGCAGTACTTC
CDR3aa: CASSTFGQVHGEQYF

j_gene: TRBJ1-4
abundance: NA
v_gene: TRBV7-9
d_gene: TRBD1
CDR3nt: TGTGCCAGCAGCCGCGGATCCCCAGGGGGGGAAAAACTGTTTTTT
CDR3aa: CASSRGSPGGEKLFF

j_gene: TRBJ2-2
abundance: NA
v_gene: TRBV4-3
d_gene: TRBD2
CDR3nt: TGCGCCAGCAGCGACCGCGGGGGGTACGGGGAGCTGTTTTTT
CDR3aa: CASSDRGGYGELFF

j_gene: TRBJ1-1
abundance: NA
v_gene: TRBV7-9
d_gene: TRBD1
CDR3nt: TGTGCCAGCAGCTTAGCAGGGGGCGGCACTGAAGCTTTCTTT
CDR3aa: CASSLAGGGTEAFF